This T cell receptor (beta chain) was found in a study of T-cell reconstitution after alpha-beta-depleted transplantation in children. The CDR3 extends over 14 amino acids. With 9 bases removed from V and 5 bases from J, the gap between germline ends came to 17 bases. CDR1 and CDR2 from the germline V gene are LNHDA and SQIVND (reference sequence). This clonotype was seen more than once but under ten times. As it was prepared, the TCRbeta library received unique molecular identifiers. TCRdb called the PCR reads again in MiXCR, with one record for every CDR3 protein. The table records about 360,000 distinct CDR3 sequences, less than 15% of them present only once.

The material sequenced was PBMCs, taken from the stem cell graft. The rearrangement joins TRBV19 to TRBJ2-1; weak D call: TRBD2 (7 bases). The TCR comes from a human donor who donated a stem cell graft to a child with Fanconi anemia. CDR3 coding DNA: TGTGCCAGCCAAAACTGGGGGGGCAACAATGAGCAGTTCTTC. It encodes CASQNWGGNNEQFF. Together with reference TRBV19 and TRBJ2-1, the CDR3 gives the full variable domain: DGGITQSPKYLFRKEGQNVTLSCEQNLNHDAMYWYRQDPGQGLRLIYYSQIVNDFQKGDIAEGYSVSREKKESFPLTVTSAQKNPTAFYLCASQNWGGNNEQFFGPGTRLTVL.